This TCR beta chain was sequenced in a study of blood T cell repertoires in COVID-19 (dated by TCRdb to between 2020 and 2021). With regard to the full study: Samples from collaborators originated in the United States, Italy and Spain and spanned both the acute and convalescent phases of COVID-19. The prospective study material was composed of cDNA or gDNA derived from T cells, B-cell-depleted T cells, or PBMCs. Subjects who had been exposed to COVID-19, were actively infected with it, or had recovered from it provided the deeply sampled blood TCRbeta repertoires that made up the dataset. The repertoires were released in a freely available public database intended as a resource for research on the immune response to SARS-CoV-2. Samples came from the ongoing ImmuneRACE study (first 160 participants) plus 1,254 subjects from 6 global collaborators. A de-identified subject ID, COVID-19 status, age in years and sex were almost always included in the sample metadata. Where available, HLA class I and class II types were taken from metadata supplied by the sample provider and were not determined by assay-based typing.

General study outcomes and caveats: The quantity of clinical and demographic metadata differed by source and by participant and was supplied without curation.

One collaborating source in Seattle enrolled patients during active infection and followed them longitudinally through the course of disease. Collaborating institutions collected whole blood in K2EDTA tubes following their own protocols. For TCRbeta analysis, collaborators shipped samples as frozen whole blood, isolated PBMCs, or DNA extracted from either of those sample types. Note on this clone: It has no known antigen specificity. Base qualities are not recorded, but no much larger clone differs from it by a single base.

TCRbeta CDR3 regions were amplified from genomic DNA by means of the immunoSEQ Assay, a bias-controlled multiplex PCR. The authors' pipeline ran thus. Nucleated cell counts per sample were estimated from amplification of reference gene primers within the assay. To quantify the absolute abundance of each unique TCRbeta CDR3 rearrangement, sequence reads were collapsed and filtered. For each sample, productive Simpson clonality was calculated as the square root of Simpson's diversity index across productive rearrangements. What TCRdb holds here is the immuneACCESS table cut down to in-frame rearrangements. Part of the clones is not present; checked against another copy, under half of the missing clones reflect an unresolved V gene, and the others are unexplained. V and J calls and clone size come straight from that table; D and trimming were deduced from the DNA. The sample profile shows 250,000 to 300,000 clones; around nine tenths of them were found once. In total, the top ten clones hold 11% of the sample.

V is pruned by 4 bases and J by 5 bases, leaving 8 bases of the junction without a gene match. The CDR3 runs 15 amino acids, cysteine and phenylalanine included. CDR3 DNA only is kept here, 45 bases in frame from base 1. CDR1 and CDR2, looked up from the germline V gene, are SGHAT and FQNNGV. The sequence joins TRBV11-2 to TRBJ2-3, with TRBD2 identical over 8 junction bases. Sequencing used peripheral blood. The TCR was taken from a woman in her 30s with COVID-19, enrolled during active disease. The CDR3 has the sequence CASSYSGTQVDTQYF. The nucleotides read TGTGCCAGCAGCTATAGCGGGACACAAGTAGATACGCAGTATTTT. The entire variable domain, with the stretches around the CDR3 drawn from the reference TRBV11-2 and TRBJ2-3 proteins, is EAGVAQSPRYKIIEKRQSVAFWCNPISGHATLYWYQQILGQGPKLLIQFQNNGVVDDSQLPKDRFSAERLKGVDSTLKIQPAKLEDSAVYLCASSYSGTQVDTQYFGPGTRLTVL.